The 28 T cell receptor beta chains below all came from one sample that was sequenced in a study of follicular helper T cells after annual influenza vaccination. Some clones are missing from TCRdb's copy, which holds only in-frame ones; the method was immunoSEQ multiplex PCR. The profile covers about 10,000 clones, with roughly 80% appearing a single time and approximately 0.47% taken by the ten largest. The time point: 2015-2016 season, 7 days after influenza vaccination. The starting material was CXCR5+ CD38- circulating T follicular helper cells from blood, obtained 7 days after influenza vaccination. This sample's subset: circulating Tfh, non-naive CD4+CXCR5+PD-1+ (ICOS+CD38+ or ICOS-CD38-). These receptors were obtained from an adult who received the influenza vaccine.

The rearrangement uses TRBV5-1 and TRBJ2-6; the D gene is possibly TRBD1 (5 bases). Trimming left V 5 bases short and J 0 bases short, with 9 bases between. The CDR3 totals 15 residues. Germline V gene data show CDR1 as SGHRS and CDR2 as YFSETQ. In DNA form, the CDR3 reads TGCGCCAGCAGTCCTGACAGCTCTGGGGCCAACGTCCTGACTTTC. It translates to CASSPDSSGANVLTF.

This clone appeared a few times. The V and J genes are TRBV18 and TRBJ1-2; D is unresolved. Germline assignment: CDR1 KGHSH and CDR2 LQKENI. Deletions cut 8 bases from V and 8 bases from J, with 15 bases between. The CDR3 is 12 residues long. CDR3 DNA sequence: TGTGCCAGCGCCCCTGCGAGTGAGGGCTACACCTTC. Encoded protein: CASAPASEGYTF.

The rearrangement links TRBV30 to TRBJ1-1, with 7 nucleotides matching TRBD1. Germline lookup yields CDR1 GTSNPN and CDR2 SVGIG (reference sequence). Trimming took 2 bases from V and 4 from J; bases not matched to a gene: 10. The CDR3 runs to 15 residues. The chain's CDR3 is CAWSPPTGVITEAFF. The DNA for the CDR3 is TGTGCCTGGAGTCCTCCAACAGGGGTGATCACTGAAGCTTTCTTT. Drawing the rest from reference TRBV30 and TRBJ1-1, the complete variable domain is SQTIHQWPATLVQPVGSPLSLECTVEGTSNPNLYWYRQAAGRGLQLLFYSVGIGQISSEVPQNLSASRPQDRQFILSSKKLLLSDSGFYLCAWSPPTGVITEAFFGQGTRLTVV.

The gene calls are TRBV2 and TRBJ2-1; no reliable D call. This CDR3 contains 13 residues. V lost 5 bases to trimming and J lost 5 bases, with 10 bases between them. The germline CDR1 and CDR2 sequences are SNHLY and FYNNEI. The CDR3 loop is CASSYSTHNEQFF. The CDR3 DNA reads TGTGCCAGCAGTTACAGCACCCACAATGAGCAGTTCTTC. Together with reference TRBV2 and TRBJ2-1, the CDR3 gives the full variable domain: EPEVTQTPSHQVTQMGQEVILRCVPISNHLYFYWYRQILGQKVEFLVSFYNNEISEKSEIFDDQFSVERPDGSNFTLKIRSTKLEDSAMYFCASSYSTHNEQFFGPGTRLTVL.

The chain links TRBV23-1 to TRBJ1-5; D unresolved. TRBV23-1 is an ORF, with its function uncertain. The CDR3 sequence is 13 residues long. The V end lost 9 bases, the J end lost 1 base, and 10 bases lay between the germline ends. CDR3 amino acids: CARPPGSNQPQHF. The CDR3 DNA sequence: TGCGCCAGACCCCCGGGAAGCAATCAGCCCCAGCATTTT.

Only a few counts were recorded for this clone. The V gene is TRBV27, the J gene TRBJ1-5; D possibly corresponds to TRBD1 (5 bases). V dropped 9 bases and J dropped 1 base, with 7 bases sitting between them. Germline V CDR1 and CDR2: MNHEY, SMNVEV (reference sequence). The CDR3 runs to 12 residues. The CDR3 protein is CARRDSNQPQHF. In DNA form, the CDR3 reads TGTGCCAGGCGGGACAGCAATCAGCCCCAGCATTTT.

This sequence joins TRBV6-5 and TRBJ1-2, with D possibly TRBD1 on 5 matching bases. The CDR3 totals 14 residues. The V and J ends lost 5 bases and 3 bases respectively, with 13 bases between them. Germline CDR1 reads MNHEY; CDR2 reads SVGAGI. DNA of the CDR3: TGTGCCAGCAGTCAGAAAAGGGACGACTATGGCTACACCTTC. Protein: CASSQKRDDYGYTF.

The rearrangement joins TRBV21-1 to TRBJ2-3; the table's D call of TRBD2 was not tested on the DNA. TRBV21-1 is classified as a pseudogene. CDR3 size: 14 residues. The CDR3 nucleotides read TGTGCCAGCAGCAAAGGTGGGGGGGGAATGGGGCAGTATTTT. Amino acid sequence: CASSKGGGGMGQYF.

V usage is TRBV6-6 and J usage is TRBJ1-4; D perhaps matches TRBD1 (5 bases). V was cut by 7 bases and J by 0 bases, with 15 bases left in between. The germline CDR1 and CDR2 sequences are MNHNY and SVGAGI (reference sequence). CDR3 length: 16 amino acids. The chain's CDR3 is CASTLSRGATNEKLFF. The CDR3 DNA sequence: TGTGCCAGCACCTTAAGTCGGGGCGCAACTAATGAAAAACTGTTTTTT.

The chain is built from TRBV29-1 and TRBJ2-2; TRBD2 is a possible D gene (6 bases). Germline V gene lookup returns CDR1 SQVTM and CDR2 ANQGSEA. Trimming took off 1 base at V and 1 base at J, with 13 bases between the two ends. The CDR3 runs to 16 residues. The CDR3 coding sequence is TGCAGCGTTGAAGGCTGGGGAGGAAGGAACACCGGGGAGCTGTTTTTT. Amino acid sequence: CSVEGWGGRNTGELFF.

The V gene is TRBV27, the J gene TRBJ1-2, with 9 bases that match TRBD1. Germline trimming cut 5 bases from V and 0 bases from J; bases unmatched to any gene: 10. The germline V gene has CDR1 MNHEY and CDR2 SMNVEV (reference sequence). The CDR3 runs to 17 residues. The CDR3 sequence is CASSISGQGRSNYGYTF. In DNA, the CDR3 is TGTGCCAGCAGTATTTCAGGACAGGGGCGTTCTAACTATGGCTACACCTTC.

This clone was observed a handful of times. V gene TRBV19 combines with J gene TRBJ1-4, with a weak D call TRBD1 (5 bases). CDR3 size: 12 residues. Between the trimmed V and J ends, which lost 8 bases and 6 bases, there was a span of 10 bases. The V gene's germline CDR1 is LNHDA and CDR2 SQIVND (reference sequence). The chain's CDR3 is CASRARDEKLFF. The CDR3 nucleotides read TGTGCCAGTCGGGCCAGGGATGAAAAACTGTTTTTT. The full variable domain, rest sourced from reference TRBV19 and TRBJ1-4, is DGGITQSPKYLFRKEGQNVTLSCEQNLNHDAMYWYRQDPGQGLRLIYYSQIVNDFQKGDIAEGYSVSREKKESFPLTVTSAQKNPTAFYLCASRARDEKLFFGSGTQLSVL.

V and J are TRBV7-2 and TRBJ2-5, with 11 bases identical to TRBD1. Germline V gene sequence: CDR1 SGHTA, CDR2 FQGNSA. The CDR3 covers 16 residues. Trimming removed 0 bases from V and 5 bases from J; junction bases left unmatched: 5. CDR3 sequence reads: CASSLARTGGAETQYF. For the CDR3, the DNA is TGTGCCAGCAGCTTAGCGCGGACAGGGGGCGCCGAGACCCAGTACTTC.

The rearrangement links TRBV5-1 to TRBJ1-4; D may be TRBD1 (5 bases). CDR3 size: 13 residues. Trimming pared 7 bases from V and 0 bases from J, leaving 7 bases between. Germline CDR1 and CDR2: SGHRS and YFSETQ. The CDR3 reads CASQGSTNEKLFF. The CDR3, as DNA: TGCGCCAGCCAGGGCTCAACTAATGAAAAACTGTTTTTT.

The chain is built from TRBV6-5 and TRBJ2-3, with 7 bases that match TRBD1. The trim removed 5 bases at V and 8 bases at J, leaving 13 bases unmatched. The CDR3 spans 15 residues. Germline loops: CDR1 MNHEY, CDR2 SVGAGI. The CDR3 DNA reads TGTGCCAGCAGTCCCGGGACAGCCTTCGCTCTTACGCAGTATTTT. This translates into CASSPGTAFALTQYF.

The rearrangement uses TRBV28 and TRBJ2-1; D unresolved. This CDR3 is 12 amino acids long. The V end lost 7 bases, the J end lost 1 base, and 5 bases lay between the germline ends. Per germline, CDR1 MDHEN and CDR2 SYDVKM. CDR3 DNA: TGTGCCAGCAAGGGATCCTACAATGAGCAGTTCTTC. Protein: CASKGSYNEQFF.

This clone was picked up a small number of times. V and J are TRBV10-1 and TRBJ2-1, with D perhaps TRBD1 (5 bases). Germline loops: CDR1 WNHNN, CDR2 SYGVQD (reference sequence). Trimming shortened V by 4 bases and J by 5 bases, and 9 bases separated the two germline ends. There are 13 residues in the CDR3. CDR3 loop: CASSVSRDNEQFF. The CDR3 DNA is TGCGCCAGCAGTGTTTCCAGGGACAATGAGCAGTTCTTC.

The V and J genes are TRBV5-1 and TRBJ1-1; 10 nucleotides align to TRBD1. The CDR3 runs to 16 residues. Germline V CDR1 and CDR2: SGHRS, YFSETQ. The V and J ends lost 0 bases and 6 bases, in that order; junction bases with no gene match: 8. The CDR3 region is CASSLAGDRGHSEAFF. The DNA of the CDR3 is TGCGCCAGCAGCTTGGCCGGGGACAGGGGTCATTCTGAAGCTTTCTTT.

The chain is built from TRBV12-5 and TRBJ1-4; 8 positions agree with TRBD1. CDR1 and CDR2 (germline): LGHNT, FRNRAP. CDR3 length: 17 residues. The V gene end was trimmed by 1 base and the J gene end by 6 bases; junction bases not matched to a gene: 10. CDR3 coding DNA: TGTGCTAGTGGTTTGGGGCGAACAGGGGGTATGGATGAAAAACTGTTTTTT. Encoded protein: CASGLGRTGGMDEKLFF.

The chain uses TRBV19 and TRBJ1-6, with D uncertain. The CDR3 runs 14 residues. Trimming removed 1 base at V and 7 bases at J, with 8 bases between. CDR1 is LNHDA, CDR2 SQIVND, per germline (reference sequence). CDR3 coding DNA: TGTGCCAGTAGTATAGGACACCAGAATTCACCCCTCCACTTT. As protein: CASSIGHQNSPLHF.

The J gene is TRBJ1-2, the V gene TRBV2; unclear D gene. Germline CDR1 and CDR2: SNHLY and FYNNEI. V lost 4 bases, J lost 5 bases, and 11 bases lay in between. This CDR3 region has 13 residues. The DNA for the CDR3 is TGTGCCAGCAGTGCTCAGATGACATATGGCTACACCTTC. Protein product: CASSAQMTYGYTF.

CDR3 amino acids: CASSLEGTGRRTEAFF. The CDR3 region has the DNA TGCGCCAGCAGCTTGGAAGGGACAGGGAGAAGGACTGAAGCTTTCTTT. The chain carries TRBV5-1 and TRBJ1-1, with TRBD1 matching 9 bases. The CDR3 spans 16 residues. Unmatched junction bases numbered 8, after V lost 0 bases and J lost 5 bases. Germline values: CDR1 SGHRS, CDR2 YFSETQ. Combining the CDR3 with reference TRBV5-1 and TRBJ1-1 gives the whole variable domain KAGVTQTPRYLIKTRGQQVTLSCSPISGHRSVSWYQQTPGQGLQFLFEYFSETQRNKGNFPGRFSGRQFSNSRSEMNVSTLELGDSALYLCASSLEGTGRRTEAFFGQGTRLTVV.

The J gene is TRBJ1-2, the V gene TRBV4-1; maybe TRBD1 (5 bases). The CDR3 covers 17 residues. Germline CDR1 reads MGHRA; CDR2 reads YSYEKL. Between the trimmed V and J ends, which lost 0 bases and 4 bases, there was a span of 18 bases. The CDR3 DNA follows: TGCGCCAGCAGCCAAGACTTAGGAGGGACCACAGTCTATGGCTACACCTTC. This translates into CASSQDLGGTTVYGYTF.

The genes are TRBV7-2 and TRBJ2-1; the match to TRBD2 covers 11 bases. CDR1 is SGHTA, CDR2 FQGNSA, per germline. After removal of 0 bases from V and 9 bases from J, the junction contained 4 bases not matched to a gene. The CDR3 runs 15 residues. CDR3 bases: TGTGCCAGCAGCTTAGCTAGCGGGGGGGCCAGTGAGCAGTTCTTC. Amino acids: CASSLASGGASEQFF.

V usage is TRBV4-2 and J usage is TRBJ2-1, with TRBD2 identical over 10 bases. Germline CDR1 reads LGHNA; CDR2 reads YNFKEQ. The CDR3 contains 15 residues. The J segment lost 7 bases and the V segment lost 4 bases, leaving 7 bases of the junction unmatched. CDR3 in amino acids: CASSLSSGGFNEQFF. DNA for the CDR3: TGTGCCAGCAGCCTGTCTAGCGGGGGATTTAATGAGCAGTTCTTC.

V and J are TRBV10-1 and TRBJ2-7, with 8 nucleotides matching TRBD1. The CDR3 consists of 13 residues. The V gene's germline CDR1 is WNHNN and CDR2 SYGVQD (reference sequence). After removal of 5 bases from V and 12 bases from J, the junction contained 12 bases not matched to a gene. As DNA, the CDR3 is TGCGCCAGCAGTCCCGCTGGGCGACAGGGGCCGTACTTC. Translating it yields CASSPAGRQGPYF.

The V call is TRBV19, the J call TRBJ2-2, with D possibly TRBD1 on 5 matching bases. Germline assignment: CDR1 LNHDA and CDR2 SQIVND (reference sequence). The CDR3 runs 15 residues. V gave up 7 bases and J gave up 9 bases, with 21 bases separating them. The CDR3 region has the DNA TGTGCCAGTACTCCCTCGGCAGGGTTGACACGGGAGCTGTTTTTT. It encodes CASTPSAGLTRELFF. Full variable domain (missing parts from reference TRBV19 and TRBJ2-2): DGGITQSPKYLFRKEGQNVTLSCEQNLNHDAMYWYRQDPGQGLRLIYYSQIVNDFQKGDIAEGYSVSREKKESFPLTVTSAQKNPTAFYLCASTPSAGLTRELFFGEGSRLTVL.

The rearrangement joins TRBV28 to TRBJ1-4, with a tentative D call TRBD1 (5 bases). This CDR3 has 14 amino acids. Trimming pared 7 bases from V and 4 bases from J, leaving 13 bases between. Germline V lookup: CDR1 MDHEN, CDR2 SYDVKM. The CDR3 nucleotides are TGTGCCAGCATCCAGGGCGGGAATAATGAAAAACTGTTTTTT. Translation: CASIQGGNNEKLFF.